Below, 8 T cell receptor beta chains from the same sample are listed, as sequenced in a study of T cell responses to AZD1222 COVID-19 vaccine. Sequenced by immunoSEQ multiplex PCR; TCRdb stores in-frame clones only, minus some. The sample lists around 140,000 clones, 85% to 90% seen once, with 1.5% to 2% in the top ten. The source material was peripheral blood, sampled 28 days after the second AZD1222 dose. These receptors were taken from an adult who received the AZD1222 COVID-19 vaccine.

The chain links TRBV7-6 to TRBJ1-3; 10 nucleotides line up with TRBD1. Per germline, CDR1 SGHVS and CDR2 FNYEAQ. V was clipped by 5 bases and J by 3 bases; unmatched bases: 4. This CDR3 has 15 residues. The CDR3 reads CASSPGDRGGNTIYF. CDR3 nucleotide sequence: TGTGCCAGCAGCCCGGGGGACAGGGGTGGAAACACCATATATTTT.

The J gene is TRBJ2-1, the V gene TRBV30; 7 bases are shared with TRBD2. This CDR3 has 17 residues. Per the germline V gene, CDR1 is GTSNPN and CDR2 is SVGIG (reference sequence). Trimming at V came to 0 bases and at J to 7 bases, leaving 15 bases not matched to a gene. CDR3 in amino acids: CAWSVRGGRADRNEQFF. The CDR3 DNA is TGTGCCTGGAGTGTACGTGGGGGGAGGGCCGACCGTAATGAGCAGTTCTTC.

The V and J genes are TRBV2 and TRBJ1-6; maybe TRBD1 (5 bases). The CDR3 covers 16 residues. V was pared by 0 bases and J by 9 bases, with 15 bases between. From germline, CDR1 is SNHLY and CDR2 FYNNEI. The chain's CDR3 is CASSEARGGRSSPLHF. The DNA for the CDR3 is TGTGCCAGCAGTGAAGCGAGGGGCGGCCGAAGTTCACCCCTCCACTTT.

The rearrangement links TRBV7-9 to TRBJ2-7, with 7 bases identical to TRBD1. Germline CDR1 SEHNR, CDR2 FQNEAQ (reference sequence). Trimming took 3 bases from V and 4 from J; bases not matched to a gene: 9. The CDR3 totals 15 residues. For the CDR3, the DNA is TGTGCCAGCAGCTTTGGTTGGACAGGCTCATACGAGCAGTACGTC. It encodes CASSFGWTGSYEQYV.

The chain has TRBV28 and TRBJ1-3; 9 bases match TRBD1. Germline V CDR1 and CDR2: MDHEN, SYDVKM. V lost 5 bases and J lost 4; bases outside the gene matches: 9. The CDR3 loop spans 16 amino acids. CDR3 nucleotide sequence: TGTGCCAGCAGTGTAGCACAGGGGGCGCAGGGAAACACCATATATTTT. The encoded protein is CASSVAQGAQGNTIYF. Complete variable domain (other parts from reference TRBV28 and TRBJ1-3): DVKVTQSSRYLVKRTGEKVFLECVQDMDHENMFWYRQDPGLGLRLIYFSYDVKMKEKGDIPEGYSVSREKKERFSLILESASTNQTSMYLCASSVAQGAQGNTIYFGEGSWLTVV.

The chain joins TRBV5-1 to TRBJ1-5; 8 bases are a match to TRBD1. Losses at the gene ends were 2 bases for V and 5 bases for J; bases not matched to a gene: 0. The CDR3 runs to 13 residues. CDR1 and CDR2 from the germline V gene are SGHRS and YFSETQ. In DNA, the CDR3 is TGCGCCAGCAGCTTACAGGGGGATCAGCCCCAGCATTTT. This translates into CASSLQGDQPQHF.

This clone was counted once. V is TRBV19 and J is TRBJ1-4; D is possibly TRBD1 (5 bases). Germline V CDR1 and CDR2: LNHDA, SQIVND (reference sequence). Trimming removed 9 bases from V and 7 bases from J, with 9 bases in between. The CDR3 is 11 amino acids. As DNA, the CDR3 is TGTGCCAGCCGGGGCGGTGAAAAACTGTTTTTT. It translates to CASRGGEKLFF.

V usage is TRBV29-1 and J usage is TRBJ1-1; D is possibly TRBD1 (6 bases). Germline V gene data show CDR1 as SQVTM and CDR2 as ANQGSEA. CDR3 length equals 13 residues. Trimming shortened V by 3 bases and J by 5 bases, and 13 bases separated the two germline ends. The CDR3 loop is CSVDQTGLTEAFF. The CDR3 nucleotides read TGCAGCGTTGACCAAACAGGGTTAACTGAAGCTTTCTTT.